Presented here are 23 T cell receptor beta chains from one specimen sequenced in a study of blood T cell repertoires in COVID-19. The repertoire was sequenced with immunoSEQ multiplex PCR; TCRdb's copy has only in-frame clones and lacks some. Here the sample spans some 25,000 clones, around 94% being singletons. The source material was peripheral blood. Receptor source: a woman aged 45-65 years with active COVID-19.

The V and J genes are TRBV19 and TRBJ1-1; D not resolved. The CDR3 has 12 residues. CDR1 is LNHDA, CDR2 SQIVND, per germline (reference sequence). V lost 4 bases to trimming and J lost 8 bases, with 11 bases between them. As DNA, the CDR3 is TGTGCCAGTAGTAAACGAGCGGACGAAGCTTTCTTT. It specifies CASSKRADEAFF. Together with reference TRBV19 and TRBJ1-1, the CDR3 gives the full variable domain: DGGITQSPKYLFRKEGQNVTLSCEQNLNHDAMYWYRQDPGQGLRLIYYSQIVNDFQKGDIAEGYSVSREKKESFPLTVTSAQKNPTAFYLCASSKRADEAFFGQGTRLTVV.

The chain links TRBV11-2 to TRBJ2-5, with 10 bases that match TRBD2. V gave up 5 bases and J gave up 0 bases; unmatched junction bases: 9. Germline V lookup: CDR1 SGHAT, CDR2 FQNNGV. The CDR3 extends over 17 amino acids. DNA for the CDR3: TGTGCCAGCAGCGCACAGCGGGGGGGCCTGTACCAAGAGACCCAGTACTTC. This codes for CASSAQRGGLYQETQYF.

The chain carries TRBV3-1 (or the pseudogene TRBV3-2) and TRBJ2-1; 9 bases fit TRBD2. CDR3 length: 17 amino acids. The germline V gene has CDR1 LGHDT and CDR2 YNNKEL (reference sequence). The ends lost 2 bases at V and 7 bases at J; junction bases unmatched: 12. CDR3: CASSQQVSGSTHNEQFF. The CDR3 nucleotides read TGTGCCAGCAGCCAACAAGTTAGCGGGAGTACGCATAATGAGCAGTTCTTC.

The J gene is TRBJ2-1, the V gene TRBV3-1 (or the pseudogene TRBV3-2); 7 positions agree with TRBD1. The V gene's germline CDR1 is LGHDT and CDR2 YNNKEL (reference sequence). This CDR3 has 15 amino acids. Germline trimming cut 4 bases from V and 6 bases from J; bases unmatched to any gene: 9. The CDR3 loop is CASSPWQGDGNEQFF. The CDR3 DNA reads TGTGCCAGCAGCCCTTGGCAGGGGGACGGCAATGAGCAGTTCTTC.

This clone was observed a single time. This rearrangement joins TRBV6-5 to TRBJ2-7; possible D gene TRBD1, 5 bases. The germline gives CDR1 MNHEY, CDR2 SVGAGI. This CDR3 has 13 residues. V lost 6 bases and J 5 bases, leaving 14 bases between the germline ends. The CDR3 DNA reads as TGTGCCAGCAGCCGACCTCAGGGCCACGAGCAGTACGTC. Translated: CASSRPQGHEQYV.

The chain combines TRBV27 with TRBJ2-3; D is unclear. The CDR3 totals 13 residues. Germline CDR1 and CDR2: MNHEY and SMNVEV (reference sequence). Trimming cost V 6 bases and J 6 bases, with 13 bases left between them. The CDR3 loop reads CASSLKMRDTQYF. The CDR3 bases are TGTGCCAGCAGCCTTAAGATGCGGGATACGCAGTATTTT.

The genes are TRBV10-3 and TRBJ2-3; the match to TRBD1 covers 7 bases. Germline V gene sequence: CDR1 ENHRY, CDR2 SYGVKD. Trimming took 6 bases from V and 7 from J; bases not matched to a gene: 13. CDR3 size: 15 residues. The CDR3 loop is CAIRDRQGLGHTQYF. The CDR3 DNA reads TGTGCCATCAGAGACAGACAGGGCCTGGGGCATACGCAGTATTTT.

This clone came up a few times. This chain links TRBV7-9 with TRBJ2-3, with 11 bases fitting TRBD2. CDR1 is SEHNR and CDR2 is FQNEAQ in the germline V gene (reference sequence). J lost 3 bases, V lost 5 bases, and 7 bases had no gene match. CDR3 length equals 16 residues. The CDR3 sequence: CASSTLTSGETDTQYF. CDR3 DNA sequence: TGTGCCAGCAGCACCCTGACTAGCGGGGAAACAGATACGCAGTATTTT.

The chain has TRBV14 and TRBJ1-6; D call uncertain. V lost 1 base and J 9 bases, leaving 7 bases between the germline ends. This CDR3 comprises 13 residues. Germline V gene sequence: CDR1 SGHDN, CDR2 FVKESK. CDR3 nucleotides: TGTGCCAGCAGCCAAGCTCGCGTTTCACCCCTCCACTTT. The encoded protein is CASSQARVSPLHF.

A single count supports this clone. The chain has TRBV28 and TRBJ1-5; no clear D gene. This CDR3 spans 13 amino acids. The V and J ends lost 2 bases and 6 bases respectively, with 8 bases between them. In germline, CDR1 is MDHEN, CDR2 SYDVKM. CDR3 DNA sequence: TGTGCCAGCAGTTTAAGCAATAGTCAGCCCCAGCATTTT. Translating it yields CASSLSNSQPQHF.

This rearrangement joins TRBV18 to TRBJ2-2, with D unclear. Per the germline V gene, CDR1 is KGHSH and CDR2 is LQKENI. The CDR3 length is 14 residues. V was clipped by 4 bases and J by 0 bases, with 6 bases between them. Here the CDR3 reads CASSRSANTGELFF. CDR3 nucleotides: TGTGCCAGCTCACGGTCAGCGAACACCGGGGAGCTGTTTTTT. The complete variable domain, with remaining parts taken from reference TRBV18 and TRBJ2-2, reads NAGVMQNPRHLVRRRGQEARLRCSPMKGHSHVYWYRQLPEEGLKFMVYLQKENIIDESGMPKERFSAEFPKEGPSILRIQQVVRGDSAAYFCASSRSANTGELFFGEGSRLTVL.

The chain links TRBV15 to TRBJ1-5; D is unresolved. V was shortened by 3 bases and J by 2 bases, with 14 bases between the two germline ends. In germline, CDR1 is LNHNV, CDR2 YYDKDF (reference sequence). This CDR3 has 16 amino acids. CDR3 sequence: CATSSHFSSGNQPQHF. The CDR3 coding sequence is TGTGCCACCAGCAGTCATTTCTCCAGCGGCAATCAGCCCCAGCATTTT.

The V gene is TRBV6-5, the J gene TRBJ2-7; D is unclear. V was clipped by 6 bases and J by 3 bases, with 18 bases between them. The CDR3 runs 15 residues. The V gene's germline CDR1 is MNHEY and CDR2 SVGAGI. The CDR3 DNA is TGTGCCAGCAGCCCCATTGGCAGCGAACTCTACGAGCAGTACTTC. This gives the protein CASSPIGSELYEQYF.

V is TRBV28 and J is TRBJ2-5; no reliable D call. Trimming cost V 4 bases and J 3 bases, with 6 bases left between them. The germline V gene has CDR1 MDHEN and CDR2 SYDVKM. There are 12 residues in the CDR3. CDR3 coding DNA: TGTGCCAGCAGTTGGTTAGAAGAGACCCAGTACTTC. Translated: CASSWLEETQYF.

CDR3 residues: CASSPNQGPYEQYF. The CDR3, as DNA: TGTGCCAGCAGCCCTAATCAGGGGCCCTACGAGCAGTACTTC. This sequence joins TRBV7-9 and TRBJ2-7; D possibly corresponds to TRBD1 (6 bases). The CDR3 is 14 amino acids. Trimming took off 5 bases at V and 2 bases at J, with 13 bases between the two ends. In germline, CDR1 is SEHNR, CDR2 FQNEAQ (reference sequence).

This clone was seen once. The CDR3, as DNA: TGTGCCATCAGTTCGGCTAGCGGGAGCAAAACCGGGGAGCTGTTTTTT. It specifies CAISSASGSKTGELFF. The chain carries TRBV10-3 and TRBJ2-2; 10 bases are a match to TRBD2. Germline loops: CDR1 ENHRY, CDR2 SYGVKD. The CDR3 spans 16 residues. V lost 5 bases, J lost 5 bases, and 8 bases stayed unmatched.

The rearrangement links TRBV7-9 to TRBJ1-5, with D possibly being TRBD1 (5 bases). CDR3 length: 15 amino acids. CDR1 SEHNR and CDR2 FQNEAQ come from the germline V gene (reference sequence). Trimming pared 3 bases from V and 1 base from J, leaving 10 bases between. The CDR3 loop is CASSLTAGSNQPQHF. In DNA form, the CDR3 reads TGTGCCAGCAGCTTGACCGCAGGGAGCAATCAGCCCCAGCATTTT.

The chain carries TRBV10-1 and TRBJ2-1; 12 positions agree with TRBD1. Trimming removed 4 bases from V and 13 bases from J; junction bases left unmatched: 8. Germline V gene sequence: CDR1 WNHNN, CDR2 SYGVQD (reference sequence). The CDR3 has 14 residues. The CDR3 loop is CASSVGTGGAAQFF. For the CDR3, the DNA is TGCGCCAGCAGTGTGGGGACAGGGGGCGCGGCCCAGTTCTTC.

The J gene is TRBJ2-3, the V gene TRBV5-1; 9 nucleotides agree with TRBD1. CDR3 length: 15 amino acids. Germline-derived CDR1 and CDR2 are SGHRS and YFSETQ. The trim removed 4 bases at V and 4 bases at J, leaving 7 bases unmatched. DNA of the CDR3: TGCGCCAGCAGCGACGACAGGGGGAGCGCAGATACGCAGTATTTT. Its translation is CASSDDRGSADTQYF.

This chain joins TRBV5-6 and TRBJ1-2, with 8 bases aligning to TRBD1. CDR3 length: 15 residues. V gave up 4 bases and J gave up 0 bases; unmatched junction bases: 5. Germline V gene data show CDR1 as SGHDT and CDR2 as YYEEEE. The CDR3 DNA reads as TGTGCCAGCAGCCGTAGGGGACAGGCTAACTATGGCTACACCTTC. It codes for CASSRRGQANYGYTF.

V gene TRBV24-1 combines with J gene TRBJ2-2; TRBD1 agrees at 7 bases. V gave up 2 bases and J gave up 6 bases; unmatched junction bases: 8. Germline CDR1 reads KGHDR; CDR2 reads SFDVKD. This CDR3 has 16 residues. CDR3 residues: CATSDSLQGPAGELFF. As DNA, the CDR3 is TGTGCCACCAGTGATTCTCTACAGGGGCCCGCCGGGGAGCTGTTTTTT.

The chain links TRBV4-1 to TRBJ2-7; 8 bases are a match to TRBD1. CDR3 size: 16 residues. The V gene's germline CDR1 is MGHRA and CDR2 YSYEKL. V shed 1 base, J shed 4 bases, and the junction held 9 bases outside the gene matches. The CDR3 is CASSQGNRDRPYEQYV. In DNA form, the CDR3 reads TGCGCCAGCAGCCAAGGTAACCGGGACAGGCCTTACGAGCAGTACGTC.

V is TRBV14 and J is TRBJ2-3, with a weak D call TRBD2 (5 bases). V lost 1 base to trimming and J lost 5 bases, with 16 bases between them. Per germline, CDR1 SGHDN and CDR2 FVKESK. The CDR3 has 16 residues. The chain's CDR3 is CASSQGTSGLRDTQYF. The CDR3 nucleotides read TGTGCCAGCAGCCAAGGGACTTCGGGCCTCAGAGATACGCAGTATTTT.